This is a list of T cell receptor beta chains from one sample in a study of CD8 T cells in ankylosing spondylitis. TCRdb used MiXCR to reprocess the 5' RACE reads, holding one entry per CDR3 protein. The table records a few hundred thousand distinct CDR3 sequences, less than 10% of them present only once. Sequenced material: blood, either unsorted or a sorted T cell fraction (not recorded which). The receptor source for this set is a male donor with ankylosing spondylitis. Each CDR3 is given with its conserved first and last residue. Fields, in order: CDR3 protein, J gene, V gene.

cdr3_aa: CASSQARRVRTDEQFF
j_call: TRBJ2-1
v_call: TRBV4-1

cdr3_aa: CATRDNTGELFF
j_call: TRBJ2-2
v_call: TRBV24-1

cdr3_aa: CASSPGPEELETQYF
j_call: TRBJ2-5
v_call: TRBV10-1

cdr3_aa: CASSPPGAGEKLFF
j_call: TRBJ1-4
v_call: TRBV18

cdr3_aa: CASYGGTEAFF
j_call: TRBJ1-1
v_call: TRBV7-6

cdr3_aa: CASSLGHSSYEQYF
j_call: TRBJ2-7
v_call: TRBV4-3

cdr3_aa: CASSYWQGETQYF
j_call: TRBJ2-5
v_call: TRBV6-2/TRBV6-3

cdr3_aa: CATSDLLHRGGRTEAFF
j_call: TRBJ1-1
v_call: TRBV24-1

cdr3_aa: CASRATSHTDNEQFF
j_call: TRBJ2-1
v_call: TRBV5-1

cdr3_aa: CASSLGGQGEQFF
j_call: TRBJ2-1
v_call: TRBV5-1

cdr3_aa: CASSSGLQGGEQYF
j_call: TRBJ2-7
v_call: TRBV7-3

cdr3_aa: CASNQYPRGAKNIQYF
j_call: TRBJ2-4
v_call: TRBV4-1

cdr3_aa: CASSLDGKSNQPQHF
j_call: TRBJ1-5
v_call: TRBV7-2

cdr3_aa: CASSSTSSEQYF
j_call: TRBJ2-7
v_call: TRBV5-6

cdr3_aa: CASTVGGLSYEQYF
j_call: TRBJ2-7
v_call: TRBV5-1

cdr3_aa: CASSDSGLAGREQFF
j_call: TRBJ2-1
v_call: TRBV25-1

cdr3_aa: CASSLWGSQETQYF
j_call: TRBJ2-5
v_call: TRBV12-3/TRBV12-4

cdr3_aa: CSAISGSWIYEQFF
j_call: TRBJ2-1
v_call: TRBV20-1

cdr3_aa: CSVGVLSNQPQHF
j_call: TRBJ1-5
v_call: TRBV29-1

cdr3_aa: CASSEFRATGELFF
j_call: TRBJ2-2
v_call: TRBV7-3

cdr3_aa: CASSLPGAGEQYF
j_call: TRBJ2-7
v_call: TRBV5-1

cdr3_aa: CSVERTHYNEQFF
j_call: TRBJ2-1
v_call: TRBV29-1

cdr3_aa: CASSVEGQGNSPLHF
j_call: TRBJ1-6
v_call: TRBV9

cdr3_aa: CASSEIAGNEQFF
j_call: TRBJ2-1
v_call: TRBV27

cdr3_aa: CASRPRSSTDTQYF
j_call: TRBJ2-3
v_call: TRBV7-3

cdr3_aa: CASTRAERNIQYF
j_call: TRBJ2-4
v_call: TRBV7-9

cdr3_aa: CSAAGPFSGRVYEQYF
j_call: TRBJ2-7
v_call: TRBV29-1

cdr3_aa: CSAERSGRQETQYF
j_call: TRBJ2-5
v_call: TRBV29-1

cdr3_aa: CASSFRTGEGDTEAFF
j_call: TRBJ1-1
v_call: TRBV7-2

cdr3_aa: CASSAGQASNREKLFF
j_call: TRBJ1-4
v_call: TRBV6-1

cdr3_aa: CASSVAGASYEQYF
j_call: TRBJ2-7
v_call: TRBV9

cdr3_aa: CAINNGNSNQPQHF
j_call: TRBJ1-5
v_call: TRBV10-3

cdr3_aa: CASSLAGKGSRQPQHF
j_call: TRBJ1-5
v_call: TRBV7-9

cdr3_aa: CASSPAMERAGQYF
j_call: TRBJ2-7
v_call: TRBV18

cdr3_aa: CSGGQVSGDTQYF
j_call: TRBJ2-3
v_call: TRBV29-1

cdr3_aa: CATSRDRRGLDEKLFF
j_call: TRBJ1-4
v_call: TRBV15

cdr3_aa: CASSQTNAYEQYF
j_call: TRBJ2-7
v_call: TRBV14

cdr3_aa: CSAISGYNEQFF
j_call: TRBJ2-1
v_call: TRBV20-1

cdr3_aa: CASSLGSATYEQYF
j_call: TRBJ2-7
v_call: TRBV5-1

cdr3_aa: CASSFIAGTGIDNEQFF
j_call: TRBJ2-1
v_call: TRBV28

cdr3_aa: CASSPGIRREGSYEQYF
j_call: TRBJ2-7
v_call: TRBV4-2

cdr3_aa: CASSIHRGGTDTQYF
j_call: TRBJ2-3
v_call: TRBV5-1

cdr3_aa: CSGASGRSEQFF
j_call: TRBJ2-1
v_call: TRBV20-1

cdr3_aa: CASSLGYRNTYNEQFF
j_call: TRBJ2-1
v_call: TRBV5-5

cdr3_aa: CSGEGSERRSYNEQFF
j_call: TRBJ2-1
v_call: TRBV29-1

cdr3_aa: CAISESRAGGHNEQFF
j_call: TRBJ2-1
v_call: TRBV10-3

cdr3_aa: CASSTATGPYEQYF
j_call: TRBJ2-7
v_call: TRBV5-1

cdr3_aa: CSARDWGMGADTQYF
j_call: TRBJ2-3
v_call: TRBV20-1

cdr3_aa: CSAGTGAFVSYNEQFF
j_call: TRBJ2-1
v_call: TRBV29-1

cdr3_aa: CATTHGTSYNEQFF
j_call: TRBJ2-1
v_call: TRBV12-3/TRBV12-4

cdr3_aa: CASSNSVKAGMKETQYF
j_call: TRBJ2-5
v_call: TRBV6-5

cdr3_aa: CASSYRLDTGELFF
j_call: TRBJ2-2
v_call: TRBV6-5

cdr3_aa: CSARDQRTSGSLSGELFF
j_call: TRBJ2-2
v_call: TRBV20-1

cdr3_aa: CASRERGTDTQYF
j_call: TRBJ2-3
v_call: TRBV6-6